What follows are 14 T cell receptor beta chains derived from one specimen sequenced in a study of regulatory T cells in long-lasting Graves disease. Time point noted: newly diagnosed GD, antithyroid drugs for less than 3 months. Making the TCR library involved RNA that had been extracted from PBMCs. For TCR beta, libraries came from iRepertoire HTBI primers and Arm-PCR of CDR3 regions. TCRdb called the multiplex PCR reads again in MiXCR, with one record for every CDR3 protein. This table has roughly 500,000 distinct CDR3 sequences, about 14% appearing once. These data are also associated with another study on T cells in Graves' hyperthyroidism and ophthalmopathy.

The sequencing used peripheral blood mononuclear cells (PBMCs), collected at new diagnosis, from a patient treated with antithyroid drugs. All receptors come from a man aged 25-45 years with Graves disease.

This clonotype was detected many times. V gene TRBV27 combines with J gene TRBJ2-7, with TRBD2 identical over 11 bases. CDR1 and CDR2 (germline): MNHEY, SMNVEV (reference sequence). The length of the CDR3 is 15 residues. The trim removed 4 bases at V and 5 bases at J, leaving 7 bases unmatched. This CDR3 reads CASSSLAGGRDEQYF. The CDR3 DNA reads as TGTGCCAGCAGTTCCTTAGCGGGAGGGCGCGACGAGCAGTACTTC.

The V and J genes are TRBV5-6 and TRBJ2-7, with 7 bases that match TRBD1. Germline lookup yields CDR1 SGHDT and CDR2 YYEEEE. Germline trimming cut 2 bases from V and 2 bases from J; bases unmatched to any gene: 10. This CDR3 region has 16 residues. CDR3 amino acids: CASSFRPGQWTYEQYF. CDR3 in DNA: TGTGCCAGCAGCTTTAGACCGGGACAGTGGACCTACGAGCAGTACTTC.

This clonotype was seen many times. The CDR3 coding sequence is TGCGCCAGCAGTCCCGTTGGGAGGCCTGAGCAGTTCTTC. It specifies CASSPVGRPEQFF. The chain employs TRBV5-1 and TRBJ2-1, with D possibly being TRBD2 (6 bases). This CDR3 comprises 13 residues. The germline V gene has CDR1 SGHRS and CDR2 YFSETQ. Trimming took off 5 bases at V and 9 bases at J, with 15 bases between the two ends.

This rearrangement joins TRBV3-1 to TRBJ1-1; D unclear. This CDR3 contains 12 residues. Trimming took off 3 bases at V and 8 bases at J, with 10 bases between the two ends. CDR1 LGHDT and CDR2 YNNKEL come from the germline V gene (reference sequence). The CDR3 protein is CASSHYGTEAFF. The CDR3 DNA sequence: TGTGCCAGCAGCCATTACGGTACAGAAGCTTTCTTT.

This chain connects TRBV28 to TRBJ2-7, with D perhaps TRBD2 (6 bases). The V and J ends lost 4 bases and 4 bases respectively, with 8 bases between them. The CDR3 is made up of 12 amino acids. Germline loops: CDR1 MDHEN, CDR2 SYDVKM. CDR3 sequence reads: CASSYREYEQYF. CDR3 DNA: TGTGCCAGCAGTTACCGGGAGTACGAGCAGTACTTC.

As regards this clonotype: Since a much larger clone is just one base distant, this may be a read error. The rearrangement links TRBV2 to TRBJ2-5; D perhaps matches TRBD2 (6 bases). CDR3 size: 14 residues. CDR1 SNHLY and CDR2 FYNNEI come from the germline V gene. This CDR3 reads CASSPRLVLETRYF. In nucleotides, the CDR3 is TGTGCCAGCAGTCCGAGACTAGTATTAGAGACCCGGTACTTC.

This clonotype was seen repeatedly, ten times or more. This chain joins TRBV12-3 or TRBV12-4 and TRBJ2-7; either TRBD1 or TRBD2 may supply D (5 bases each). The CDR3 runs to 15 residues. Trimming pared 10 bases from V and 5 bases from J, leaving 24 bases between. DNA for the CDR3: TGTGCCACCTCCCCTTCTGGGTTGGGGGTAGACGAGCAGTACTTC. This encodes CATSPSGLGVDEQYF.

This clonotype has ten or more counts. V and J are TRBV6-5 and TRBJ1-5; possibly TRBD1 for D (5 bases). The germline V gene has CDR1 MNHEY and CDR2 SVGAGI. This CDR3 comprises 15 residues. Trimming took off 2 bases at V and 4 bases at J, with 12 bases between the two ends. In DNA form, the CDR3 reads TGTGCCAGCAGTTACGCCAGGGATGGGAATCAGCCCCAGCATTTT. Encoded protein: CASSYARDGNQPQHF.

This clonotype turned up a few times. The chain joins TRBV20-1 to TRBJ2-5; TRBD2 agrees at 8 bases. Germline CDR1 is DFQATT and CDR2 is SNEGSKA (reference sequence). V dropped 3 bases and J dropped 5; count of bases not matched to a gene: 17. CDR3 length: 17 residues. The CDR3 region has the DNA TGCAGTGCTAGTCAAGGGGCAGCGGGAGACGAGGGGGAGACCCAGTACTTC. The encoded protein is CSASQGAAGDEGETQYF.

Note on this clonotype: It may be a read error: a sequence one base away is much more abundant. The rearrangement uses TRBV12-3 or TRBV12-4 and TRBJ2-3; D unclear. V dropped 6 bases and J dropped 0 bases, with 13 bases sitting between them. The CDR3 sequence is 15 residues long. In nucleotides, the CDR3 is TGTGCCAGCAGCAGCGCCTCCATTAGCACAGATACGCAGTATTTT. It yields the protein CASSSASISTDTQYF.

This clonotype was seen a handful of times. V gene TRBV10-3 combines with J gene TRBJ2-1; weak D call: TRBD2 (6 bases). Trimming shortened V by 9 bases and J by 0 bases, and 12 bases separated the two germline ends. Per germline, CDR1 ENHRY and CDR2 SYGVKD. The CDR3 sequence is 14 residues long. CDR3 sequence (DNA): TGTGCCATTTCTAAGGGAGGCTCCTACAATGAGCAGTTCTTC. This codes for CAISKGGSYNEQFF.

This clonotype was detected many times. The rearrangement joins TRBV25-1 to TRBJ1-5; D may be TRBD1 (5 bases). The germline CDR1 and CDR2 sequences are MGHDK and SYGVNS. The CDR3 covers 16 residues. The germline V and J ends were trimmed by 1 base and 4 bases, with 14 bases remaining between them. CDR3 nucleotides: TGTGCCAGCAGTGAATTAGGTAGGGGTCATAATCAGCCCCAGCATTTT. This encodes CASSELGRGHNQPQHF.

This clonotype was recorded a few times. The chain links TRBV5-1 to TRBJ2-7; 7 nucleotides match TRBD1. V lost 5 bases and J lost 3; bases outside the gene matches: 14. CDR3 length equals 16 residues. CDR1 SGHRS and CDR2 YFSETQ come from the germline V gene. CDR3 amino acids: CASRELQGKGNYEQYF. CDR3 coding DNA: TGCGCCAGCAGGGAATTACAGGGGAAGGGAAACTACGAGCAGTACTTC. The entire variable domain, with the rest obtained from reference TRBV5-1 and TRBJ2-7, is as follows: KAGVTQTPRYLIKTRGQQVTLSCSPISGHRSVSWYQQTPGQGLQFLFEYFSETQRNKGNFPGRFSGRQFSNSRSEMNVSTLELGDSALYLCASRELQGKGNYEQYFGPGTRLTVT.

This clonotype was recorded at least ten times. This chain joins TRBV12-3 or TRBV12-4 and TRBJ1-2, with D perhaps matching TRBD1 (5 bases). Trimming cost V 4 bases and J 6 bases, with 15 bases left between them. This CDR3 region has 14 residues. CDR3 bases: TGTGCCAGCAGTTCCTGGACAACTCAGGATGGCTACACCTTC. It codes for CASSSWTTQDGYTF.